The rows below give T cell receptor beta chains drawn from one sample of a study of blood T cell repertoires in COVID-19. The protocol was immunoSEQ multiplex PCR, while the TCRdb copy is restricted to in-frame clones and leaves out a portion. The sample contains under 250,000 clones, around four fifths of which appear only once. Material: peripheral blood. The receptors originated from a woman aged 60-75 years with active or convalescent COVID-19. Both conserved end residues are part of each CDR3. A D gene is named only where the DNA matches it firmly. Size values are once, few and many counts, or a class for expanded clones, and some rows have none.

.	TRBJ2-2	TRBV6-5	.	16	TGTGCCAGCAGTTACTCGAATCGGCTAGCTGCCGGGGAGCTGTTTTTT	CASSYSNRLAAGELFF
TRBD2	TRBJ2-2	TRBV4-1	.	17	TGCGCCAGCAGCCAAGCGACTAGCGGGAGAAACACCGGGGAGCTGTTTTTT	CASSQATSGRNTGELFF
TRBD2	TRBJ2-1	TRBV7-9	.	18	TGTGCCAGCAGCTTAGTCTCCACTAGCGGGGGGCCCCCAAATGAGCAGTTCTTC	CASSLVSTSGGPPNEQFF
.	TRBJ1-2	TRBV2	.	13	TGTGCCAGCAGTGAGGGGGCCCATATCGGCTACACCTTC	CASSEGAHIGYTF
TRBD2	TRBJ2-3	TRBV29-1	few	15	TGCAGCGTTGAAGGGGGAGGGAAGGGTACAGATACGCAGTATTTT	CSVEGGGKGTDTQYF
.	TRBJ2-1	TRBV4-2	.	16	TGTGCCAGCAGCCAAGATATCTTGCGGCCTTACAATGAGCAGTTCTTC	CASSQDILRPYNEQFF
.	TRBJ2-2	TRBV28	.	13	TGTGCCAGCAGAACAGTGAACACCGGGGAGCTGTTTTTT	CASRTVNTGELFF
.	TRBJ2-1	TRBV4-1	.	17	TGCGCCAGCAGCCAAGATGACGGGCCGGGAGCGAACAATGAGCAGTTCTTC	CASSQDDGPGANNEQFF
TRBD1	TRBJ1-1	TRBV3-1/TRBV3-2	.	16	TGTGCCAGCAGCCACCATCCGGGACAGGGTAGCACTGAAGCTTTCTTT	CASSHHPGQGSTEAFF
TRBD1	TRBJ1-6	TRBV5-1	.	16	TGCGCCAGCAGCACCGACAGGGGTCTACTCAATTCACCCCTCCACTTT	CASSTDRGLLNSPLHF
TRBD1	TRBJ2-5	TRBV11-2	.	17	TGTGCCAGCAGCTGGTCGGACAGGGGGCCGGGTTTAGAGACCCAGTACTTC	CASSWSDRGPGLETQYF
TRBD2	TRBJ2-7	TRBV11-3	.	15	TGTGCCAGCAGCCACCCGGGCGGGGGAGTATACGAGCAGTACTTC	CASSHPGGGVYEQYF
TRBD1	TRBJ2-5	TRBV5-6	.	15	TGTGCCAGCAGCTTCGGGACAGGGAAGTTAGAGACCCAGTACTTC	CASSFGTGKLETQYF
.	TRBJ1-6	TRBV30	once	15	TGTGCCTGGAGAATGCACGGGACATATAATTCACCCCTCCACTTT	CAWRMHGTYNSPLHF
.	TRBJ1-3	TRBV19	.	15	TGTGCCAGTACCTACACAGGGATCCTTGGAAACACCATATATTTT	CASTYTGILGNTIYF
TRBD2	TRBJ2-7	TRBV11-2	.	15	TGTGCCAGCAGCCCAGCAGGACTAGCGAACTACGAGCAGTACTTC	CASSPAGLANYEQYF
.	TRBJ2-7	TRBV7-8	few	15	TGTGCCAGCAGCTTGGGAAGCGGTGGGCTCTACGAGCAGTACTTC	CASSLGSGGLYEQYF
.	TRBJ1-5	TRBV4-1	.	14	TGCGCCAGCAGCCAAGCTCAGGGTTATCAGCCCCAGCATTTT	CASSQAQGYQPQHF
.	TRBJ1-2	TRBV7-9	.	16	TGTGCCAGCAGCATCCGTGACGCCCGGGAGGGCTATGGCTACACCTTC	CASSIRDAREGYGYTF
TRBD1	TRBJ2-2	TRBV28	.	14	TGTGCCAGCAGTGTCGCAGGGGGCACCGGGGAGCTGTTTTTT	CASSVAGGTGELFF
TRBD1	TRBJ1-2	TRBV12-3/TRBV12-4	.	12	TGTGCCAGCAGTCGACAGGGCTATGGCTACACCTTC	CASSRQGYGYTF
TRBD1	TRBJ2-7	TRBV29-1	.	12	TGCAGCGGGGGACAGGGTTACTACGAGCAGTACTTC	CSGGQGYYEQYF
.	TRBJ1-1	TRBV9	.	15	TGTGCCAGCAGCTCGACGACTCGGGGTGACACTGAAGCTTTCTTT	CASSSTTRGDTEAFF
TRBD2	TRBJ2-1	TRBV19	.	16	TGTGCCATTTCCGGGACTAGCGGGAGGGCGGGGAATGAGCAGTTCTTC	CAISGTSGRAGNEQFF
TRBD1	TRBJ2-1	TRBV28	.	14	TGTGCCAGCCTTACCCGGGACAGAAACAATGAGCAGTTCTTC	CASLTRDRNNEQFF
.	TRBJ1-5	TRBV18	.	14	TGTGCCAGCTCACCGTGGAGGGATCAGCAGCCCCAGCATTTT	CASSPWRDQQPQHF
TRBD2	TRBJ2-7	TRBV30	.	16	TGTGCCTGGATAGGGTCACTAGCGGGATCCCACTACGAGCAGTACTTC	CAWIGSLAGSHYEQYF
TRBD2	TRBJ2-5	TRBV28	.	12	TGTGCCACCCGACTAGCGCGAGAGACCCAGTACTTC	CATRLARETQYF
.	TRBJ2-1	TRBV2	.	10	TGTGCCAGCCTGGGGGGTGAGCAGTTCTTC	CASLGGEQFF
TRBD1	TRBJ2-2	TRBV19	.	15	TGTGCCAGTAGTATCAGGGGGCGAAACACCGGGGAGCTGTTTTTT	CASSIRGRNTGELFF
TRBD1	TRBJ2-7	TRBV6-2/TRBV6-3	once	17	TGTGCCAGCAGTTACTCGACTGGGACAGAACATAACTACGAGCAGTACTTC	CASSYSTGTEHNYEQYF
.	TRBJ2-5	TRBV9	.	14	TGTGCCAGCAGCGGACGGGATGTCGCCGAGACCCAGTACTTC	CASSGRDVAETQYF
TRBD1	TRBJ1-1	TRBV5-1	.	14	TGCGCCAGCAGCTCGGGACAGGCGAACACTGAAGCTTTCTTT	CASSSGQANTEAFF
TRBD1	TRBJ1-1	TRBV27	.	12	TGTGCCAGCAAGACAGGGGAGTTTGAAGCTTTCTTT	CASKTGEFEAFF
.	TRBJ1-1	TRBV27	.	16	TGTGCCAGCAGTTTCACCAGGGGACCTCAGAACACTGAAGCTTTCTTT	CASSFTRGPQNTEAFF
.	TRBJ2-1	TRBV28	.	13	TGTGCCAGCAGTCGCGGTCCTTACAATGAGCAGTTCTTC	CASSRGPYNEQFF
TRBD1	TRBJ1-1	TRBV18	.	15	TGTGCCAGCTCACAAAGACAGGGCCGGAACACTGAAGCTTTCTTT	CASSQRQGRNTEAFF
TRBD2	TRBJ2-1	TRBV29-1	.	14	TGCAGCGGGAAGCGGGAGCGTCACTACAATGAGCAGTTCTTC	CSGKRERHYNEQFF
.	TRBJ2-5	TRBV29-1	.	12	TGCAGCGTGGGACACATACAAGAGACCCAGTACTTC	CSVGHIQETQYF
.	TRBJ2-3	TRBV10-2	once	15	TGCGCCAGCAGTGAGCCCGCTTGGCACGTGGATACGCAGTATTTT	CASSEPAWHVDTQYF
TRBD2	TRBJ2-7	TRBV27	.	15	TGTGCCAGCAGTCACGGGACTAGCGGAGAGGGGGAGCAGTACTTC	CASSHGTSGEGEQYF
TRBD2	TRBJ2-5	TRBV5-1	.	16	TGCGCCAGCAGCTGGGAGACTAGCGGTAATGAAGAGACCCAGTACTTC	CASSWETSGNEETQYF
TRBD2	TRBJ2-3	TRBV9	few	21	TGTGCCAGCAGCGTTGGGACTAGCGGGAGGGCCCGACCACTCAGCACAGATACGCAGTATTTT	CASSVGTSGRARPLSTDTQYF
TRBD2	TRBJ2-3	TRBV6-2/TRBV6-3	.	14	TGTGCCAGCAGTTCGGGGACTAGCCCAGATACGCAGTATTTT	CASSSGTSPDTQYF